A single sample is the source of the 8 T cell receptor beta chains below, sequenced in a study of blood T cell repertoires in COVID-19 (dated by TCRdb to about 2020). Libraries were constructed by the immunoSEQ multiplex PCR assay. This is the immuneACCESS table as TCRdb keeps it, with only in-frame sequences that have V and J called. A part of the clones is gone; compared with another copy, unresolved V genes explain less than half, and the rest is unexplained. The sample contains about 360,000 clones, around nine tenths of them found a single time. The top ten clonotypes cover 2.5% to 3.5% of the sample. The sequenced sample consisted of peripheral blood. The receptors here all came from a human donor in a cohort sampled during active COVID-19.

V gene TRBV7-8 combines with J gene TRBJ2-7; TRBD1 agrees at 7 bases. Per the germline V gene, CDR1 is SGHVS and CDR2 is FQNEAQ. V trimming: 5 bases; J trimming: 2 bases; junction bases outside the gene matches: 12. This CDR3 is built from 16 residues. The CDR3 DNA sequence: TGTGCCAGCAGCGCTTACAGGGGAGAGGGGGCCTACGAGCAGTACTTC. The encoded protein is CASSAYRGEGAYEQYF.

The chain has TRBV3-1 (or the pseudogene TRBV3-2) and TRBJ1-6, with D possibly TRBD1 on 6 matching bases. V lost 0 bases, J lost 4 bases, and 10 bases lay in between. Germline CDR1 is LGHDT and CDR2 is YNNKEL (reference sequence). This CDR3 has 16 amino acids. The CDR3 DNA sequence: TGTGCCAGCAGCCAAGATCACACAGGGTATAATTCACCCCTCCACTTT. This translates into CASSQDHTGYNSPLHF.

The genes are TRBV23-1 and TRBJ2-1; 13 nucleotides line up with TRBD2. TRBV23-1 is noted as an ORF with a role that remains uncertain. The CDR3 length is 20 residues. V lost 0 bases and J lost 3; bases outside the gene matches: 11. The CDR3 loop reads CASSQSVTSGRAGFYNEQFF. The DNA of the CDR3 is TGCGCCAGCAGTCAATCGGTCACTAGCGGGAGGGCGGGTTTCTACAATGAGCAGTTCTTC.

The chain recombines TRBV3-1 (or the pseudogene TRBV3-2) with TRBJ2-3, with TRBD1 identical over 9 bases. The germline V gene has CDR1 LGHDT and CDR2 YNNKEL (reference sequence). There are 14 residues in the CDR3. The J segment lost 3 bases and the V segment lost 8 bases, leaving 6 bases of the junction unmatched. In DNA, the CDR3 is TGTGCCAGCGGGGGGACAGGGAGGACAGATACGCAGTATTTT. It yields the protein CASGGTGRTDTQYF.

The table lists this clone with a few counts. The chain uses TRBV5-4 and TRBJ1-4; 8 bases align to TRBD1. CDR3 length equals 15 residues. J lost 3 bases, V lost 4 bases, and 5 bases had no gene match. The germline V gene has CDR1 SGHNT and CDR2 YYREEE (reference sequence). CDR3: CASSQGDRSNEKLFF. The CDR3 coding sequence is TGTGCCAGCAGCCAGGGGGACAGGTCTAATGAAAAACTGTTTTTT.

A note on this clone: In the same sample, other DNA sequences code for this CDR3. The V gene is TRBV19, the J gene TRBJ2-3, with D possibly matching TRBD1 (5 bases). The germline V and J ends were trimmed by 3 bases and 4 bases, with 8 bases remaining between them. The CDR3 is 13 amino acids. Per the germline V gene, CDR1 is LNHDA and CDR2 is SQIVND (reference sequence). CDR3 loop: CASSIQGADTQYF. CDR3 DNA sequence: TGTGCCAGTAGTATTCAGGGTGCAGATACGCAGTATTTT.

V and J are TRBV10-3 and TRBJ2-7, with 9 bases lining up with TRBD1. J gave up 6 bases and V 3 bases, and 9 bases lay outside the gene matches. Germline V gene data show CDR1 as ENHRY and CDR2 as SYGVKD. The CDR3 sequence is 15 residues long. For the CDR3, the DNA is TGTGCCATCAGTGACGGCTGGGACAGGGCTGGCGAGCAGTACTTC. Protein sequence: CAISDGWDRAGEQYF.

CDR3 sequence (DNA): TGTGCCAGCAGTTATCCCCCGGAGCGGGGGGATACAGATACGCAGTATTTT. Protein sequence: CASSYPPERGDTDTQYF. This chain links TRBV6-2 or TRBV6-3 with TRBJ2-3, with 9 bases identical to TRBD2. CDR1 is MNHEY and CDR2 is SVGEGT in the germline V gene. V was pared by 3 bases and J by 3 bases, with 10 bases of the junction left unmatched. CDR3 length: 17 amino acids.